Below, one T cell receptor beta chain is given with its context. What it recognizes is unknown. The researchers isolated CD4+ and CD8+ T cells from PBMCs by sorting. These data belong to a study of CD8+ T cells in alopecia areata. Study background: People stayed on tofacitinib for 6 to 18 months, then stopped the drug for 6 months. Study-level findings and limits: Clarity of TCR sharing across patients fell short of that in mice, possibly HLA-related.

Reverse transcription of extracted RNA yielded cDNA, which provided the sequencing template. Repertoires were generated with immunoSEQ multiplex PCR, while TCRdb's copy carries only in-frame clones and drops some. Of over 85,000 clones in the sample, roughly 47% were seen once. From germline, CDR1 is GTSNPN and CDR2 SVGIG (reference sequence). The CDR3 extends over 12 amino acids. V lost 8 bases and J 5 bases, leaving 15 bases between the germline ends. The clonotype comes from a human donor with alopecia areata. V and J are TRBV30 and TRBJ1-2; the D gene is possibly TRBD1 (6 bases). Sequencing was carried out using CD4+ T cells sorted from blood. In DNA, the CDR3 is TGTGCCGGACAGACAGACCAGTATGGCTACACCTTC. It yields the protein CAGQTDQYGYTF.